This entry lists 8 T cell receptor beta chains sequenced from one sample in a study of blood T cell repertoires in COVID-19. Produced via immunoSEQ multiplex PCR; TCRdb's table is partial and in-frame only. The repertoire holds tens of thousands of clones, with more than 90% as singletons. Material for sequencing was peripheral blood. These TCRs come from a man in his fifties or sixties with acute or convalescent COVID-19.

V usage is TRBV20-1 and J usage is TRBJ2-7; TRBD2 might be the D (5 bases). The ends were cut back, 3 bases at V and 2 bases at J, with 14 bases in the middle. CDR1 is DFQATT and CDR2 is SNEGSKA in the germline V gene (reference sequence). The length of the CDR3 is 14 residues. CDR3 sequence (DNA): TGCAGTGCTAGTAGAGCGGATCCTACCTACGAGCAGTACTTC. Translated, it gives CSASRADPTYEQYF.

DNA for the CDR3: TGTGCCAGCAGCTTAGGGCTAGCCGGCACCGGGGAGCTGTTTTTT. Protein: CASSLGLAGTGELFF. This chain connects TRBV7-2 to TRBJ2-2, with a tentative D call TRBD2 (5 bases). The CDR3 length is 15 residues. Germline-derived CDR1 and CDR2 are SGHTA and FQGNSA. With 1 base removed from V and 4 bases from J, the gap between germline ends came to 10 bases.

The genes are TRBV25-1 and TRBJ2-1; D is unresolved. This CDR3 is 15 amino acids long. V was pared by 2 bases and J by 6 bases, with 14 bases between. Germline values: CDR1 MGHDK, CDR2 SYGVNS. CDR3 coding DNA: TGTGCCAGCAGTGAAGGGCCGTCAAGATCCAATGAGCAGTTCTTC. Its protein is CASSEGPSRSNEQFF.

This clone was recorded once. This sequence joins TRBV19 and TRBJ1-1, with a weak D call TRBD1 (6 bases). This CDR3 comprises 16 residues. Germline V gene data show CDR1 as LNHDA and CDR2 as SQIVND (reference sequence). V was shortened by 3 bases and J by 1 base, with 15 bases between the two germline ends. The CDR3 sequence is CASSMRQVRTNTEAFF. The CDR3 DNA is TGTGCCAGTAGTATGCGACAGGTGAGGACGAACACTGAAGCTTTCTTT.

The chain recombines TRBV7-7 with TRBJ2-7, with 12 bases fitting TRBD2. There are 15 residues in the CDR3. Germline CDR1 SSHAT, CDR2 FNYEAQ (reference sequence). The V segment lost 5 bases and the J segment 1 base; nucleotides outside the gene matches: 3. CDR3 bases: TGTGCCAGCAGCCACGGACTAGCGGGGTCCTACGAGCAGTACTTC. Translating it yields CASSHGLAGSYEQYF.

The chain joins TRBV18 to TRBJ1-6, with D possibly TRBD1 on 6 matching bases. Germline V CDR1 and CDR2: KGHSH, LQKENI. The CDR3 is 14 residues long. V lost 6 bases to trimming and J lost 8 bases, with 14 bases between them. CDR3 amino acids: CASSPTGSYSPLHF. CDR3 nucleotide sequence: TGTGCCAGCTCCCCCACAGGGAGCTATTCACCCCTCCACTTT. Filled out from reference TRBV18 and TRBJ1-6, the complete variable domain reads NAGVMQNPRHLVRRRGQEARLRCSPMKGHSHVYWYRQLPEEGLKFMVYLQKENIIDESGMPKERFSAEFPKEGPSILRIQQVVRGDSAAYFCASSPTGSYSPLHFGNGTRLTVT.

The genes are TRBV5-6 and TRBJ1-5, with D possibly TRBD1 on 5 matching bases. CDR1 is SGHDT, CDR2 YYEEEE, per germline. With 4 bases removed from V and 1 base from J, the gap between germline ends came to 9 bases. CDR3 size: 14 residues. The CDR3 reads CASSRQLSNQPQHF. The CDR3 DNA sequence: TGTGCCAGCAGCCGACAGCTAAGCAATCAGCCCCAGCATTTT.

The J gene is TRBJ2-7, the V gene TRBV24-1; weak D call: TRBD2 (6 bases). V lost 4 bases, J lost 7 bases, and 22 bases lay in between. The CDR3 contains 16 residues. The V gene's germline CDR1 is KGHDR and CDR2 SFDVKD. The chain's CDR3 is CATSDTPRDSIREQYF. The CDR3 DNA is TGTGCCACCAGTGACACACCCCGGGACTCCATTAGGGAGCAGTACTTC.